A single sample is the source of the 17 T cell receptor beta chains below, sequenced in a study of T cells in Graves' hyperthyroidism and ophthalmopathy. The source material, RNA transcripts, was used to amplify TCR beta CDR3 regions. HTBI primers were used for first-round RT-PCR of the TCR CDR3. TCRdb reprocessed the multiplex PCR reads with MiXCR, giving one entry per CDR3 protein. The table has around 500,000 distinct CDR3 sequences, 13% to 15% seen once. Input material: blood. These receptors came from a woman aged 35 to 49 with Graves' hyperthyroidism.

The chain employs TRBV5-1 and TRBJ1-1, with D perhaps TRBD1 (6 bases). V was trimmed by 3 bases and J by 10 bases, leaving 19 bases between them. Germline assignment: CDR1 SGHRS and CDR2 YFSETQ. This CDR3 has 14 amino acids. CDR3 DNA: TGCGCCAGCAGCTCCGGGACATCCAGATTGTTAGCTTTCTTT. It specifies CASSSGTSRLLAFF.

This clonotype turned up a few times. The chain recombines TRBV7-9 with TRBJ2-1; D is undetermined. The CDR3 has 15 amino acids. V lost 0 bases and J 4 bases, leaving 10 bases between the germline ends. The germline V gene encodes CDR1 SEHNR and CDR2 FQNEAQ (reference sequence). CDR3 nucleotide sequence: TGTGCCAGCAGCTTAGCCGACACCCTTTACAATGAGCAGTTCTTC. Its translation: CASSLADTLYNEQFF.

This clonotype was seen many times. This chain joins TRBV20-1 and TRBJ2-7; no definite D call. The V gene lost 7 bases and the J gene lost 1 base, with 14 bases spanning the gap. This CDR3 comprises 13 residues. CDR1 is DFQATT and CDR2 is SNEGSKA in the germline V gene (reference sequence). In DNA form, the CDR3 reads TGCAGTGGGCCGTTCTGGTTTTCCTACGAGCAGTACTTC. It specifies CSGPFWFSYEQYF.

This clonotype was observed a few times. The chain uses TRBV28 and TRBJ2-1; 10 nucleotides agree with TRBD2. This CDR3 has 14 residues. CDR1 is MDHEN and CDR2 is SYDVKM in the germline V gene. J lost 6 bases, V lost 4 bases, and 3 bases had no gene match. The DNA for the CDR3 is TGTGCCAGCAGTTCAGCGGGAGGGGGCAATGAGCAGTTCTTC. Protein: CASSSAGGGNEQFF.

This clonotype was detected a few times. The chain joins TRBV19 to TRBJ1-4; 7 positions match TRBD1. V shed 5 bases, J shed 3 bases, and the junction held 6 bases outside the gene matches. The CDR3 totals 15 residues. Germline loops: CDR1 LNHDA, CDR2 SQIVND (reference sequence). CDR3 residues: CASSSQGTANEKLFF. The CDR3 bases are TGTGCCAGTAGTTCCCAGGGGACAGCTAATGAAAAACTGTTTTTT.

This clonotype showed up many times. The chain couples TRBV27 to TRBJ2-1, with 7 positions matching TRBD1. The V gene's germline CDR1 is MNHEY and CDR2 SMNVEV (reference sequence). After removal of 3 bases from V and 7 bases from J, the junction contained 21 bases not matched to a gene. The CDR3 has 19 residues. The CDR3 DNA is TGTGCCAGCAGTTTTGTAGCCCCCAGATTACAGGGGAAAATGAATGAGCAGTTCTTC. As protein: CASSFVAPRLQGKMNEQFF.

This clonotype has at least ten counts. This chain links TRBV11-2 with TRBJ2-7, with 9 nucleotides matching TRBD1. In germline, CDR1 is SGHAT, CDR2 FQNNGV. CDR3 length equals 15 residues. J was trimmed by 0 bases and V by 4 bases; bases with no gene match: 4. The CDR3 spells CASSSYRGLSYEQYF. The DNA for the CDR3 is TGTGCCAGCAGCTCATACAGGGGGCTCTCCTACGAGCAGTACTTC. Filled out from reference TRBV11-2 and TRBJ2-7, the complete variable domain reads EAGVAQSPRYKIIEKRQSVAFWCNPISGHATLYWYQQILGQGPKLLIQFQNNGVVDDSQLPKDRFSAERLKGVDSTLKIQPAKLEDSAVYLCASSSYRGLSYEQYFGPGTRLTVT.

The chain uses TRBV3-1 and TRBJ1-4; TRBD1 matches 7 bases. CDR1 and CDR2 from the germline V gene are LGHDT and YNNKEL (reference sequence). The CDR3 is made up of 14 amino acids. V lost 4 bases and J lost 3; bases outside the gene matches: 2. Here the CDR3 reads CASSPTGANEKLFF. The DNA of the CDR3 is TGTGCCAGCAGCCCCACAGGGGCTAATGAAAAACTGTTTTTT.

This clonotype was seen ten or more times. The V gene is TRBV7-8, the J gene TRBJ1-6; D may be TRBD1 (6 bases). This CDR3 region has 15 residues. Looked up from germline, CDR1 is SGHVS and CDR2 is FQNEAQ. The V end was cut by 6 bases, the J end by 5 bases, with 14 bases between. The CDR3 nucleotides read TGTGCCAGCAGTTTCTCCCAGGGGAATAATTCACCCCTCCACTTT. This encodes CASSFSQGNNSPLHF.

This clonotype was seen a handful of times. The CDR3: CASSYRVLAKNIQYF. CDR3 sequence (DNA): TGTGCCAGCAGTTACCGGGTCCTGGCCAAAAACATTCAGTACTTC. This chain links TRBV6-1 with TRBJ2-4; no clear D. CDR3 length: 15 amino acids. Germline CDR1 is MNHNS and CDR2 is SASEGT. The V gene lost 5 bases and the J gene lost 1 base, with 12 bases spanning the gap.

This chain links TRBV2 with TRBJ1-2, with a weak D call TRBD1 (6 bases). V lost 2 bases, J lost 4 bases, and 11 bases lay in between. Germline-derived CDR1 and CDR2 are SNHLY and FYNNEI. This CDR3 is 14 amino acids long. The chain's CDR3 is CASSEPTGSYGYTF. The DNA for the CDR3 is TGTGCCAGCAGTGAACCCACAGGGAGCTATGGCTACACCTTC.

The rearrangement uses TRBV7-8 and TRBJ1-2, with D unclear. The germline V gene encodes CDR1 SGHVS and CDR2 FQNEAQ. Deletions cut 3 bases from V and 0 bases from J, with 8 bases between. This CDR3 comprises 14 residues. The CDR3 here is CASSFDVSNYGYTF. The CDR3, as DNA: TGTGCCAGCAGCTTTGACGTTTCTAACTATGGCTACACCTTC.

This clonotype appeared many times. The chain joins TRBV28 to TRBJ2-1; TRBD2 matches 7 bases. V was pared by 3 bases and J by 9 bases, with 8 bases of the junction left unmatched. CDR1 is MDHEN and CDR2 is SYDVKM in the germline V gene. The length of the CDR3 is 14 residues. CDR3 loop: CASSFAGDFAEQFF. DNA of the CDR3: TGTGCCAGCAGTTTTGCGGGAGACTTTGCTGAGCAGTTCTTC.

V is TRBV7-2 and J is TRBJ2-1; TRBD2 agrees at 15 bases. The CDR3 contains 18 residues. Germline-derived CDR1 and CDR2 are SGHTA and FQGNSA. The V gene end was trimmed by 4 bases and the J gene end by 4 bases; junction bases not matched to a gene: 8. The CDR3 loop is CASSSPSGTSGGYNEQFF. In DNA, the CDR3 is TGTGCCAGCAGCTCCCCATCCGGGACTAGCGGGGGGTACAATGAGCAGTTCTTC. Full variable domain (rest looked up from reference TRBV7-2 and TRBJ2-1): GAGVSQSPSNKVTEKGKDVELRCDPISGHTALYWYRQSLGQGLEFLIYFQGNSAPDKSGLPSDRFSAERTGGSVSTLTIQRTQQEDSAVYLCASSSPSGTSGGYNEQFFGPGTRLTVL.

This clonotype has a count of ten or more. The CDR3 bases are TGTGCCTGGAGTCCCCTCGAGACCCAGTACTTC. It codes for CAWSPLETQYF. The V gene is TRBV30, the J gene TRBJ2-5; D gene uncertain. This CDR3 region has 11 residues. In germline, CDR1 is GTSNPN, CDR2 SVGIG (reference sequence). V shed 2 bases and J shed 5 bases, with 6 bases lying between them.

This clonotype appeared a few times. The V and J genes are TRBV6-1 and TRBJ2-5; TRBD1 might be the D (6 bases). Germline assignment: CDR1 MNHNS and CDR2 SASEGT. This CDR3 has 14 residues. The V gene lost 4 bases and the J gene lost 7 bases, with 16 bases spanning the gap. CDR3 in amino acids: CASSGAQGIGTQYF. The CDR3 DNA reads TGTGCCAGCAGTGGGGCGCAGGGGATAGGGACCCAGTACTTC.

This clonotype was observed many times. V gene TRBV6-1 combines with J gene TRBJ2-3, with 9 nucleotides matching TRBD2. The germline V gene has CDR1 MNHNS and CDR2 SASEGT. The V gene end was trimmed by 5 bases and the J gene end by 0 bases; junction bases not matched to a gene: 9. The CDR3 runs to 17 residues. CDR3 in amino acids: CASSQIPSGTSTDTQYF. CDR3 DNA: TGTGCCAGCAGTCAGATTCCTAGCGGGACTAGCACAGATACGCAGTATTTT.